This TCR beta chain was found in a study of T cell responses to AZD1222 COVID-19 vaccine. Study results and limitations: Repertoire sampling occurred only after the peak T cell response. Clonal diversity may have been underestimated, and the donors were mostly white British, with more females than males. Once two AZD1222 doses were given, Spike-specific TCR breadth and depth went up. Researchers report vaccine-associated CD4 TCRs spanning spike, with dominance at 160-218 and 743-854.

TCRdb keeps only in-frame clones here, not all; method: immunoSEQ multiplex PCR. This sample has just over 150,000 clones; 80% to 90% occur once, and the top ten carry just over 9%. A word on this clone: The antigen remains unidentified.

Here the sequenced sample was peripheral blood, taken 28 days after the second AZD1222 dose. The receptor was isolated from an adult who received the AZD1222 COVID-19 vaccine.

The DNA for the CDR3 is TGTGCCAGCACCCCCACGGCGGGAGGGGCGGGAGAGCAGTTCTTC. As protein: CASTPTAGGAGEQFF. J is TRBJ2-1 and V is TRBV28; 9 nucleotides line up with TRBD2. In germline, CDR1 is MDHEN, CDR2 SYDVKM. The CDR3 runs 15 residues. The J segment lost 10 bases and the V segment lost 7 bases, leaving 14 bases of the junction unmatched.